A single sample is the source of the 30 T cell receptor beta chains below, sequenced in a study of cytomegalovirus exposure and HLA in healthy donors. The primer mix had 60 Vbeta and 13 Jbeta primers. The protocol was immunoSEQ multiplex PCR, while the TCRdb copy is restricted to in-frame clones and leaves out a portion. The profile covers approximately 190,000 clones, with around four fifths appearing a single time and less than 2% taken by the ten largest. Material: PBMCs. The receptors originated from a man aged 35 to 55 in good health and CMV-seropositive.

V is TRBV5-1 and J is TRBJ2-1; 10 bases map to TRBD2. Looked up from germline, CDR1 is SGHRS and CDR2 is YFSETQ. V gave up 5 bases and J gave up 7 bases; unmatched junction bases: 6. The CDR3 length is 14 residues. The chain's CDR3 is CASRRSGRDNEQFF. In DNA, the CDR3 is TGCGCCAGCAGGCGGAGCGGGAGGGATAATGAGCAGTTCTTC.

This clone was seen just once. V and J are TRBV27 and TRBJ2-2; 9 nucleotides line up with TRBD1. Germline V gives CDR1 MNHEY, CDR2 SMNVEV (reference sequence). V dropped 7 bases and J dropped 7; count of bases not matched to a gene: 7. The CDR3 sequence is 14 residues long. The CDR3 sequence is CASTWTGEGGELFF. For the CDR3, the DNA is TGTGCCAGCACCTGGACAGGGGAGGGCGGGGAGCTGTTTTTT.

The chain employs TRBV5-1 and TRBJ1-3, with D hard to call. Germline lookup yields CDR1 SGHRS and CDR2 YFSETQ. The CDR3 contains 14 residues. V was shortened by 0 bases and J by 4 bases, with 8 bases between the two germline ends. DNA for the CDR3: TGCGCCAGCAGCTTGGCGGGGAGAGGAAACACCATATATTTT. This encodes CASSLAGRGNTIYF.

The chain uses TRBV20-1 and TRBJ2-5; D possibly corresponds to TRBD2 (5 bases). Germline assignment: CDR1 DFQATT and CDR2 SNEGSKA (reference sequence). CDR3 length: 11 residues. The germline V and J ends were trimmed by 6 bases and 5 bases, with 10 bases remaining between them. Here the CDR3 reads CSASGGETQYF. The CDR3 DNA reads TGCAGTGCCTCTGGCGGGGAGACCCAGTACTTC.

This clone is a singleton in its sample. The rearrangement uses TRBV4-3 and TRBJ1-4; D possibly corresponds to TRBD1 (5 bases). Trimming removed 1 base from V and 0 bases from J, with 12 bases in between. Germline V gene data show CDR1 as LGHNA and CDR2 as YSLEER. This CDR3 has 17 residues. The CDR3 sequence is CASSQGVLTATNEKLFF. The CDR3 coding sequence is TGCGCCAGCAGCCAAGGGGTCCTGACAGCAACTAATGAAAAACTGTTTTTT.

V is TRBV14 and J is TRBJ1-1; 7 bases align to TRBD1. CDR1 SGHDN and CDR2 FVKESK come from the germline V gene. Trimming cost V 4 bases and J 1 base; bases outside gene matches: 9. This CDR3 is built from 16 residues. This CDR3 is CASSPRLQGENTEAFF. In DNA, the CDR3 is TGTGCCAGCAGCCCCCGACTTCAGGGGGAGAACACTGAAGCTTTCTTT.

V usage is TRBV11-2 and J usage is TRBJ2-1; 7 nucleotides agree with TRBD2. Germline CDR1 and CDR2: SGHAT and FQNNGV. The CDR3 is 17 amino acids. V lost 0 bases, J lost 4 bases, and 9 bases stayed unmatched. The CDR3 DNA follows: TGTGCCAGCAGCTTAGAAGCTGCGGGAGTAGGTTACAATGAGCAGTTCTTC. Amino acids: CASSLEAAGVGYNEQFF.

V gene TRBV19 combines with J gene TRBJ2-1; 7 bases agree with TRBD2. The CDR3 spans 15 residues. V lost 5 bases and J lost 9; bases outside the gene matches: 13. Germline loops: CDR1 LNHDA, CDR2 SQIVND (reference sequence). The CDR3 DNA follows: TGTGCCAGTAGTTTTCCGGGACTAACAACGGGTGAGCAGTTCTTC. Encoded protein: CASSFPGLTTGEQFF. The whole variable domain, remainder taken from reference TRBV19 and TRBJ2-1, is DGGITQSPKYLFRKEGQNVTLSCEQNLNHDAMYWYRQDPGQGLRLIYYSQIVNDFQKGDIAEGYSVSREKKESFPLTVTSAQKNPTAFYLCASSFPGLTTGEQFFGPGTRLTVL.

The CDR3 DNA sequence: TGTGCCAGCAGCTTAACTAGCGGGGGGTACAATGAGCAGTTCTTC. Protein sequence: CASSLTSGGYNEQFF. This chain connects TRBV5-6 to TRBJ2-1; 12 nucleotides match TRBD2. The J segment lost 4 bases and the V segment lost 2 bases, leaving 1 base of the junction unmatched. The CDR3 consists of 15 residues. The germline CDR1 and CDR2 sequences are SGHDT and YYEEEE.

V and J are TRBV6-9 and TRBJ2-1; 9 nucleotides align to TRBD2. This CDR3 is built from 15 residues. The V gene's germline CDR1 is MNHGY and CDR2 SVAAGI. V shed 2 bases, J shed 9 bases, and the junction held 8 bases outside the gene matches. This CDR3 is CASSYTGTSFSEQFF. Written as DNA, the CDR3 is TGTGCCAGCAGTTATACCGGGACTAGCTTCAGTGAGCAGTTCTTC.

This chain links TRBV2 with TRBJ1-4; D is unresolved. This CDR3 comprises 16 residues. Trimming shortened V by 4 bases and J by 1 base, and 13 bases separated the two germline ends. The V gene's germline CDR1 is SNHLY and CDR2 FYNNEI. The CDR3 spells CASSAGTGQTNEKLFF. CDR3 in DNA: TGTGCCAGCAGTGCCGGAACGGGTCAAACTAATGAAAAACTGTTTTTT.

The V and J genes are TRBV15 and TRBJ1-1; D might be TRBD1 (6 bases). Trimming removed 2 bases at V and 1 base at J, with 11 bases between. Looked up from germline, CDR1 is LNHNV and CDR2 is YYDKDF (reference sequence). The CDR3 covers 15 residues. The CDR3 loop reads CATSRTGQSNTEAFF. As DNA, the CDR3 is TGTGCCACCAGCAGAACAGGACAGTCGAACACTGAAGCTTTCTTT.

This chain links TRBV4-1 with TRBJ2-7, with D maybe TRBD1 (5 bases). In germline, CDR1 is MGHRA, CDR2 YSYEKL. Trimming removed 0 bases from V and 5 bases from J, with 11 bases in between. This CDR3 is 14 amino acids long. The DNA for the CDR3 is TGCGCCAGCAGCCAAGATTACCAGGGTAACGAGCAGTACTTC. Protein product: CASSQDYQGNEQYF.

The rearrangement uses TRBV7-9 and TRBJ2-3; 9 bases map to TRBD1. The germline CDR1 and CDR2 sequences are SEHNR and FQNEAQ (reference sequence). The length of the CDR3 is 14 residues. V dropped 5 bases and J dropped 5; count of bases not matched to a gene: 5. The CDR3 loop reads CASSRADRGDTQYF. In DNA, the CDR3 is TGTGCCAGCAGCCGCGCGGACAGGGGAGATACGCAGTATTTT. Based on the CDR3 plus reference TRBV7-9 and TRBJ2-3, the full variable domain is DTGVSQNPRHKITKRGQNVTFRCDPISEHNRLYWYRQTLGQGPEFLTYFQNEAQLEKSRLLSDRFSAERPKGSFSTLEIQRTEQGDSAMYLCASSRADRGDTQYFGPGTRLTVL.

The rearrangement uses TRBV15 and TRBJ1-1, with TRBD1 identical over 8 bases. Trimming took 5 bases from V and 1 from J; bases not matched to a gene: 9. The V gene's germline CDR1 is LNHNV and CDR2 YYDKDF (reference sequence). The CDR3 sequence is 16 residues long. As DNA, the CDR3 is TGTGCCACCAGCTGGACAGGGCTCAGACCGAACACTGAAGCTTTCTTT. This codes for CATSWTGLRPNTEAFF.

In DNA, the CDR3 is TGTGCCAGCACCCTTGGACTAGCGAGAGAGACCCAGTACTTC. Amino acid sequence: CASTLGLARETQYF. The chain carries TRBV28 and TRBJ2-5; 9 nucleotides align to TRBD2. Germline loops: CDR1 MDHEN, CDR2 SYDVKM. With V trimmed by 7 bases and J by 4 bases, 7 bases remained unmatched. There are 14 residues in the CDR3.

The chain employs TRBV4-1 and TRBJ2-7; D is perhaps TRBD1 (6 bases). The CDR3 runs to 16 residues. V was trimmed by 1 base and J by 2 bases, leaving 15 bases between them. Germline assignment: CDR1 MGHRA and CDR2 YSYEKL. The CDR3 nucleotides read TGCGCCAGCAGCCAAGCTGCCGACAGGCCAACCTACGAGCAGTACTTC. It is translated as CASSQAADRPTYEQYF.

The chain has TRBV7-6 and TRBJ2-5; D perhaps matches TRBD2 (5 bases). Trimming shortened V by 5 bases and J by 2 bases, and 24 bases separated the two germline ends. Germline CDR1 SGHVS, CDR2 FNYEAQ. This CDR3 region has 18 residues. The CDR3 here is CASSGPPDGNTPQETQYF. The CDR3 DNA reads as TGTGCCAGCAGCGGACCCCCCGACGGGAATACCCCTCAAGAGACCCAGTACTTC.

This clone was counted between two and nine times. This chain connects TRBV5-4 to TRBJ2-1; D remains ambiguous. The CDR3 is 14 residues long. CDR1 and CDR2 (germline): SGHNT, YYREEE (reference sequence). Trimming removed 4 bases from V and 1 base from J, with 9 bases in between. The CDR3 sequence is CASSPLVSYNEQFF. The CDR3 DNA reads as TGTGCCAGCAGCCCCCTAGTATCCTACAATGAGCAGTTCTTC. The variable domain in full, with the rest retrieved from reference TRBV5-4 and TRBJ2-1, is ETGVTQSPTHLIKTRGQQVTLRCSSQSGHNTVSWYQQALGQGPQFIFQYYREEENGRGNFPPRFSGLQFPNYSSELNVNALELDDSALYLCASSPLVSYNEQFFGPGTRLTVL.

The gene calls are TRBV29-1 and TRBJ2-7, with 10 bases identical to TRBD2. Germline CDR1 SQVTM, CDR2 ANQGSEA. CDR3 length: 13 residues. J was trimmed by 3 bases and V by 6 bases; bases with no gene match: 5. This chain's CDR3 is CSVSSGRGYEQYF. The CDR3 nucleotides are TGCAGCGTATCTAGCGGGAGAGGCTACGAGCAGTACTTC.

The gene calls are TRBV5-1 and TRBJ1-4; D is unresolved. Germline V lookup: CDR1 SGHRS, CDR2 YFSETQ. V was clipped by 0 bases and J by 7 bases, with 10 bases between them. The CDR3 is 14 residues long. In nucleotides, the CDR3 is TGCGCCAGCAGCTTGGTTTCCAGTTCTGAAAAACTGTTTTTT. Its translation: CASSLVSSSEKLFF.

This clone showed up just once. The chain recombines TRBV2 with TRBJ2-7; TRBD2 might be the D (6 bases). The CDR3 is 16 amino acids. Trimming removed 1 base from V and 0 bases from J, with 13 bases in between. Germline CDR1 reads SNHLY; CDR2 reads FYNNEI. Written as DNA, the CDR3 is TGTGCCAGCAGTGAAGTAGTAGCGGCAAGCTCCTACGAGCAGTACTTC. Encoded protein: CASSEVVAASSYEQYF.

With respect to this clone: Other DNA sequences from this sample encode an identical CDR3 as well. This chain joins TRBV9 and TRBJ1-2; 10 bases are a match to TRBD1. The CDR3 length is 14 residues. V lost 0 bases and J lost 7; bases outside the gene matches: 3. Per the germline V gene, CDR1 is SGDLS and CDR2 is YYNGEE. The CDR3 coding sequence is TGTGCCAGCAGCGTAGGACAGGGGGCCGTTGGCTACACCTTC. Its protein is CASSVGQGAVGYTF.

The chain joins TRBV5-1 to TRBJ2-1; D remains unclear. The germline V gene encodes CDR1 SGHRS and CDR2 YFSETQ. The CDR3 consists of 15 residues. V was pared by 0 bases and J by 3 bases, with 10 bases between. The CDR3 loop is CASSLVSSVYNEQFF. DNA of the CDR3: TGCGCCAGCAGCTTGGTTTCCTCTGTCTACAATGAGCAGTTCTTC.

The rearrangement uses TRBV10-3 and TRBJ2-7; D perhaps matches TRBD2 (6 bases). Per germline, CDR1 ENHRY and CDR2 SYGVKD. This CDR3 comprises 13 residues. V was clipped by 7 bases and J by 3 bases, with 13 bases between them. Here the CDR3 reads CAITDSGYYEQYF. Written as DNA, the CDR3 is TGTGCCATCACCGATAGCGGCTACTACGAGCAGTACTTC.

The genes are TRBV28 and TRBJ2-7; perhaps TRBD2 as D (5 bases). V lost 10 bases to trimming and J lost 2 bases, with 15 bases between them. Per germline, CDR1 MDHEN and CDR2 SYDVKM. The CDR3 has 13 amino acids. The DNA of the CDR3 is TGTGCCATTCATTCTAGCAGTGCCTACGAGCAGTACTTC. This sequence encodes CAIHSSSAYEQYF.

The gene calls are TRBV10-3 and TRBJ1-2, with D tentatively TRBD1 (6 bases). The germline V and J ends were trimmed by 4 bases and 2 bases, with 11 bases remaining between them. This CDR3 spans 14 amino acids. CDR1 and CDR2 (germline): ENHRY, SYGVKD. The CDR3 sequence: CAISAAGENYGYTF. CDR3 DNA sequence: TGTGCCATCAGTGCGGCAGGGGAGAACTATGGCTACACCTTC.

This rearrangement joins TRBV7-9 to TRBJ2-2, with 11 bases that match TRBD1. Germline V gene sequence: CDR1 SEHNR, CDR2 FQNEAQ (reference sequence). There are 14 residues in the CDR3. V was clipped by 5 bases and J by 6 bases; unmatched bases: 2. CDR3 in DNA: TGTGCCAGCAGCCCGGGACAGGGGGCCGGGGAGCTGTTTTTT. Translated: CASSPGQGAGELFF.

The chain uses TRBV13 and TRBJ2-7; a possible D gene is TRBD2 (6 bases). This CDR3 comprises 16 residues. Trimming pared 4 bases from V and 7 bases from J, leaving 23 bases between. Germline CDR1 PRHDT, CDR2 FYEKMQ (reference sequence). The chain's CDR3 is CASSSSERVYPREQYF. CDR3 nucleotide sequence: TGTGCCAGCAGCTCCTCCGAGCGGGTTTATCCTAGGGAGCAGTACTTC. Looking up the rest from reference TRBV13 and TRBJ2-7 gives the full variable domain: AAGVIQSPRHLIKEKRETATLKCYPIPRHDTVYWYQQGPGQDPQFLISFYEKMQSDKGSIPDRFSAQQFSDYHSELNMSSLELGDSALYFCASSSSERVYPREQYFGPGTRLTVT.

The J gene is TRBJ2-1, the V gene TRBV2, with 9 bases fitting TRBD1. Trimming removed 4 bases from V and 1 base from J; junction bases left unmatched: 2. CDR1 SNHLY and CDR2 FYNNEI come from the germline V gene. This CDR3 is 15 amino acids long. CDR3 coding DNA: TGTGCCAGCAGTGGACAGGGGGTTTCCTACAATGAGCAGTTCTTC. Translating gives CASSGQGVSYNEQFF.